The T cell receptor beta chain described here comes from a study of blood T cell repertoires in COVID-19. The count of this clone is one. Sequencing used immunoSEQ multiplex PCR; TCRdb keeps in-frame clones, though not all of them. The data contain about 300,000 clones, around nine tenths of them singletons. The J segment lost 3 bases and the V segment lost 2 bases, leaving 5 bases of the junction unmatched. Germline V gene lookup returns CDR1 SGDLS and CDR2 YYNGEE. This CDR3 contains 16 residues. The chain couples TRBV9 to TRBJ1-1; 12 bases agree with TRBD1. The specimen sequenced was PBMCs or T cells enriched from blood (not recorded which). The source of this sequence is a woman between 25 and 40 years old who had recovered from COVID-19. As DNA, the CDR3 is TGTGCCAGCAGCGTCGGGACAGGGGGCGGGTACACTGAAGCTTTCTTT. Residues: CASSVGTGGGYTEAFF.